The 8 T cell receptor beta chains below were found in one sample sequenced in a study of Ad26.COV2.S vaccination and SARS-CoV-2 variants. Treatment given: roughly 19 received Ad26.COV2.S at low or high dose, single or two shots; about 5 received placebo; per-sample allocation not given. All samples were drawn on day 63, counting from the first vaccine or placebo injection. Sequencing used immunoSEQ multiplex PCR; TCRdb keeps in-frame clones, though not all of them. The table lists about 470,000 clones, roughly 91% of them singletons. The sequences come from peripheral blood, collected in a trial of Ad26.COV2.S vaccine versus placebo. These receptors all stem from a person between 18 and 60 years old who received the Ad26.COV2.S COVID-19 vaccine or a placebo.

The rearrangement joins TRBV5-4 to TRBJ2-3; D is unresolved. The CDR3 loop spans 16 amino acids. V lost 0 bases to trimming and J lost 0 bases, with 11 bases between them. Germline V lookup: CDR1 SGHNT, CDR2 YYREEE (reference sequence). The CDR3 protein is CASSLALEISTDTQYF. The CDR3 bases are TGTGCCAGCAGCTTGGCCCTAGAAATCAGCACAGATACGCAGTATTTT.

J is TRBJ1-1 and V is TRBV5-1; D not certain. CDR1 is SGHRS and CDR2 is YFSETQ in the germline V gene. This CDR3 is 13 amino acids long. Trimming removed 4 bases at V and 0 bases at J, with 7 bases between. As DNA, the CDR3 is TGCGCCAGCAGCACGGTTATGAACACTGAAGCTTTCTTT. Translating it yields CASSTVMNTEAFF.

V and J are TRBV7-9 and TRBJ2-5; the match to TRBD2 covers 7 bases. The CDR3 is 15 amino acids. V lost 0 bases, J lost 5 bases, and 6 bases stayed unmatched. Germline V gene lookup returns CDR1 SEHNR and CDR2 FQNEAQ (reference sequence). The CDR3 loop is CASSLAGGPGETQYF. CDR3 sequence (DNA): TGTGCCAGCAGCTTAGCGGGAGGGCCCGGGGAGACCCAGTACTTC. Combining the CDR3 with reference TRBV7-9 and TRBJ2-5 gives the whole variable domain DTGVSQNPRHKITKRGQNVTFRCDPISEHNRLYWYRQTLGQGPEFLTYFQNEAQLEKSRLLSDRFSAERPKGSFSTLEIQRTEQGDSAMYLCASSLAGGPGETQYFGPGTRLLVL.

This chain links TRBV15 with TRBJ1-1; tentatively, D is TRBD1 (5 bases). From germline, CDR1 is LNHNV and CDR2 YYDKDF (reference sequence). CDR3 length: 13 amino acids. Trimming removed 1 base at V and 5 bases at J, with 8 bases between. The CDR3 DNA is TGTGCCACCAGCAGAGTTGGGGCTACTGAAGCTTTCTTT. It encodes CATSRVGATEAFF.

The V call is TRBV19, the J call TRBJ1-4; TRBD1 matches at 7 bases. Germline assignment: CDR1 LNHDA and CDR2 SQIVND (reference sequence). This CDR3 region has 15 residues. The junction had 7 bases not matched to a gene; V was cut back by 2 bases and J by 7 bases. CDR3 coding DNA: TGTGCCAGTAGTATAAATCCCGCAGGGGGTGAAAAACTGTTTTTT. Protein: CASSINPAGGEKLFF.

The chain combines TRBV28 with TRBJ2-3; D possibly uses TRBD1 or TRBD2 (5 bases each). CDR3 length equals 14 residues. Germline V gives CDR1 MDHEN, CDR2 SYDVKM. The germline V and J ends were trimmed by 7 bases and 1 base, with 12 bases remaining between them. CDR3 residues: CASKAGDGTDTQYF. Here the CDR3 DNA reads TGTGCCAGCAAAGCCGGGGACGGCACAGATACGCAGTATTTT.

The chain uses TRBV19 and TRBJ1-1, with 9 bases lining up with TRBD1. V was clipped by 4 bases and J by 1 base; unmatched bases: 7. CDR1 and CDR2 from the germline V gene are LNHDA and SQIVND (reference sequence). This CDR3 comprises 16 residues. The CDR3 DNA follows: TGTGCCAGTAGTAGATGGACAGGGGCTGGGAACACTGAAGCTTTCTTT. Protein: CASSRWTGAGNTEAFF.

This chain links TRBV3-1 (or the pseudogene TRBV3-2) with TRBJ2-3; D is possibly TRBD1 (5 bases). The CDR3 has 13 amino acids. With 1 base removed from V and 11 bases from J, the gap between germline ends came to 13 bases. Germline assignment: CDR1 LGHDT and CDR2 YNNKEL (reference sequence). The CDR3 spells CASSQGVAGQQYF. In DNA, the CDR3 is TGTGCCAGCAGCCAAGGAGTGGCAGGACAGCAGTATTTT.